The 8 T cell receptor beta chains listed next were all sequenced from one sample in a study of T cells in Graves' hyperthyroidism and ophthalmopathy. The TCR beta CDR3 regions underwent amplification using RNA transcripts as the source. Using the HTBI primer set, a first-round RT-PCR was run on the TCR CDR3. TCRdb passed the multiplex PCR reads through MiXCR, listing each CDR3 protein once. This sample has hundreds of thousands of distinct CDR3 sequences, with 12% to 15% found just once. The specimen was blood. These receptors came from a woman between 18 and 29 years old with Graves' hyperthyroidism.

Ten or more counts support this clonotype. The rearrangement links TRBV7-8 to TRBJ2-5, with D possibly being TRBD1 (5 bases). Germline CDR1 is SGHVS and CDR2 is FQNEAQ. The CDR3 is made up of 14 amino acids. Trimming removed 4 bases from V and 2 bases from J, with 11 bases in between. The chain's CDR3 is CASSSDQGQETQYF. The CDR3 DNA reads TGTGCCAGCAGCTCCGATCAGGGTCAAGAGACCCAGTACTTC.

The chain couples TRBV2 to TRBJ2-1; D not certain. The CDR3 is made up of 14 amino acids. Looked up from germline, CDR1 is SNHLY and CDR2 is FYNNEI. V lost 9 bases to trimming and J lost 9 bases, with 21 bases between them. Here the CDR3 reads CASRLRVRRPEQFF. CDR3 nucleotides: TGTGCCAGTAGACTCCGGGTTCGTCGTCCTGAGCAGTTCTTC.

Many counts were recorded for this clonotype. The chain recombines TRBV4-2 with TRBJ2-7; TRBD2 matches at 10 bases. This CDR3 is built from 18 residues. With V trimmed by 0 bases and J by 5 bases, 13 bases remained unmatched. Germline CDR1 reads LGHNA; CDR2 reads YNFKEQ. CDR3 in DNA: TGTGCCAGCAGCCAAGATCCTCGGCGAGGACTAGCGGCCCACGAGCAGTACTTC. The encoded protein is CASSQDPRRGLAAHEQYF.

The chain links TRBV19 to TRBJ2-5; TRBD1 is a possible D gene (6 bases). This CDR3 has 14 amino acids. V was shortened by 0 bases and J by 5 bases, with 10 bases between the two germline ends. Germline assignment: CDR1 LNHDA and CDR2 SQIVND (reference sequence). DNA for the CDR3: TGTGCCAGTAGTATAGATACAGGGTTCGAGACCCAGTACTTC. Its protein is CASSIDTGFETQYF.

This clonotype was detected many times. The chain is built from TRBV6-1 and TRBJ2-7, with 7 bases identical to TRBD2. V lost 5 bases to trimming and J lost 0 bases; unmatched junction nucleotides: 13. Per the germline V gene, CDR1 is MNHNS and CDR2 is SASEGT. CDR3 length: 17 amino acids. As DNA, the CDR3 is TGTGCCAGCAGTCCGGTGGCTAGCGGAACAAGCTCCTACGAGCAGTACTTC. It is translated as CASSPVASGTSSYEQYF.

This clonotype was observed many times. The J gene is TRBJ2-3, the V gene TRBV15; D possibly corresponds to TRBD2 (5 bases). CDR1 is LNHNV and CDR2 is YYDKDF in the germline V gene (reference sequence). Trimming shortened V by 0 bases and J by 0 bases, and 22 bases separated the two germline ends. The CDR3 length is 20 residues. This CDR3 is CATSRDPVARARTSTDTQYF. CDR3 coding DNA: TGTGCCACCAGCAGAGATCCGGTAGCCCGGGCGCGGACTAGCACAGATACGCAGTATTTT.

The chain couples TRBV20-1 to TRBJ2-2; D tentatively reads TRBD1 or TRBD2 (6 bases each). This CDR3 contains 14 residues. The germline V and J ends were trimmed by 2 bases and 6 bases, with 13 bases remaining between them. Germline V gives CDR1 DFQATT, CDR2 SNEGSKA (reference sequence). CDR3 nucleotide sequence: TGCAGTGCTAGAACCGGGGGCGCAGCCGGGGAGCTGTTTTTT. Amino acids: CSARTGGAAGELFF.

V is TRBV6-1 and J is TRBJ2-5, with a weak D call TRBD2 (6 bases). V was cut by 4 bases and J by 4 bases, with 13 bases left in between. CDR1 and CDR2 (germline): MNHNS, SASEGT. The CDR3 is 14 amino acids. CDR3 nucleotide sequence: TGTGCCAGCAGTGGGCGGCTAGCGACAGAGACCCAGTACTTC. Protein sequence: CASSGRLATETQYF.